The 19 T cell receptor beta chains below all came from one sample that was sequenced in a study of glioma-infiltrating T cells after dendritic cell vaccination (dated by TCRdb to the mid-2010s). Library preparation employed the immunoSEQ multiplex PCR assay. TCRdb holds this immuneACCESS table with in-frame rearrangements only. Some clones are missing; in checked studies, unresolved V genes explain under half, and the rest has no known cause. The sample contains tens of thousands of clones, about 85% of them found a single time. About 9.3% of the sample lies in the top ten. The time point label on this specimen signifies: after dendritic cell vaccination, including at tumor progression/relapse. Sequenced material: blood, taken after dendritic cell vaccination. All receptors come from a human donor with glioblastoma.

The chain joins TRBV9 to TRBJ2-2; weak D call: TRBD1 (6 bases). With 3 bases removed from V and 6 bases from J, the gap between germline ends came to 15 bases. This CDR3 comprises 15 residues. Looked up from germline, CDR1 is SGDLS and CDR2 is YYNGEE. CDR3 sequence reads: CASSAGHLAAGELFF. In DNA form, the CDR3 reads TGTGCCAGCAGCGCGGGACACCTGGCCGCCGGGGAGCTGTTTTTT. Supplemented by reference TRBV9 and TRBJ2-2, the full variable domain reads DSGVTQTPKHLITATGQRVTLRCSPRSGDLSVYWYQQSLDQGLQFLIQYYNGEERAKGNILERFSAQQFPDLHSELNLSSLELGDSALYFCASSAGHLAAGELFFGEGSRLTVL.

V is TRBV6-5 and J is TRBJ1-2; no reliable D call. The germline V gene encodes CDR1 MNHEY and CDR2 SVGAGI. The CDR3 totals 12 residues. V dropped 10 bases and J dropped 5 bases, with 14 bases sitting between them. The CDR3 loop reads CATSGGKYGYTF. CDR3 nucleotide sequence: TGTGCCACATCGGGAGGCAAGTATGGCTACACCTTC.

The rearrangement uses TRBV5-1 and TRBJ2-5; TRBD2 might be the D (6 bases). The CDR3 loop spans 9 amino acids. The germline gives CDR1 SGHRS, CDR2 YFSETQ. CDR3: CGGEETQYF. The CDR3 coding sequence is TGCGGCGGGGAAGAGACCCAGTACTTC.

This clone was seen only once. The V and J genes are TRBV27 and TRBJ2-1; no reliable D call. The germline V and J ends were trimmed by 3 bases and 4 bases, with 10 bases remaining between them. This CDR3 has 14 amino acids. The V gene's germline CDR1 is MNHEY and CDR2 SMNVEV (reference sequence). This CDR3 reads CASSLGLPYNEQFF. Here the CDR3 DNA reads TGTGCCAGCAGTTTGGGCCTACCTTACAATGAGCAGTTCTTC.

J is TRBJ1-3 and V is TRBV7-2; D remains unclear. From germline, CDR1 is SGHTA and CDR2 FQGNSA. The CDR3 is 14 residues long. Trimming removed 4 bases from V and 0 bases from J, with 7 bases in between. For the CDR3, the DNA is TGTGCCAGCAGCTCGGGGTTCTCTGGAAACACCATATATTTT. This codes for CASSSGFSGNTIYF.

This clone was found once. The chain recombines TRBV27 with TRBJ2-3; a possible D gene is TRBD2 (5 bases). Trimming removed 2 bases from V and 5 bases from J, with 20 bases in between. Germline CDR1 is MNHEY and CDR2 is SMNVEV (reference sequence). The CDR3 is made up of 17 amino acids. The CDR3, as DNA: TGTGCCAGCAGTTTACTTCTAGCTGGGGTCACAATAGATACGCAGTATTTT. This codes for CASSLLLAGVTIDTQYF.

The chain recombines TRBV6-5 with TRBJ1-1, with TRBD1 matching over 7 bases. CDR1 and CDR2 (germline): MNHEY, SVGAGI. This CDR3 contains 14 residues. V trimming: 6 bases; J trimming: 2 bases; junction bases outside the gene matches: 6. CDR3 nucleotides: TGTGCCAGCAGCCGAGCAGGGGGTAACACTGAAGCTTTCTTT. Its protein product is CASSRAGGNTEAFF.

The chain recombines TRBV7-3 with TRBJ2-7; possible D gene TRBD2, 6 bases. The CDR3 covers 14 residues. With 4 bases removed from V and 3 bases from J, the gap between germline ends came to 13 bases. In germline, CDR1 is SGHTA, CDR2 FQGTGA. Here the CDR3 DNA reads TGTGCCAGCAGCTCGGGGGTCGGCAGCTACGAGCAGTACTTC. It is translated as CASSSGVGSYEQYF.

The chain links TRBV5-1 to TRBJ2-7, with TRBD1 matching over 8 bases. The CDR3 is made up of 14 amino acids. The germline gives CDR1 SGHRS, CDR2 YFSETQ. V lost 1 base to trimming and J lost 2 bases; unmatched junction nucleotides: 2. The CDR3 protein is CASSLRTGTYEQYF. In nucleotides, the CDR3 is TGCGCCAGCAGCTTGAGGACAGGGACCTACGAGCAGTACTTC.

This clone came up once. The rearrangement joins TRBV15 to TRBJ1-2, with 12 bases aligning to TRBD1. Germline lookup yields CDR1 LNHNV and CDR2 YYDKDF (reference sequence). This CDR3 has 17 amino acids. The V segment lost 1 base and the J segment 4 bases; nucleotides outside the gene matches: 7. The CDR3 sequence is CATSRGGGQGASYGYTF. CDR3 coding DNA: TGTGCCACCAGCAGAGGGGGGGGACAGGGGGCGAGCTATGGCTACACCTTC.

The V and J genes are TRBV4-1 and TRBJ1-2; TRBD1 agrees at 7 bases. With V trimmed by 4 bases and J by 2 bases, 7 bases remained unmatched. CDR1 and CDR2 from the germline V gene are MGHRA and YSYEKL. CDR3 size: 15 residues. Written as DNA, the CDR3 is TGCGCCAGCAGCCGAGGGACAGATTTAAACTATGGCTACACCTTC. Translation: CASSRGTDLNYGYTF.

V is TRBV6-1 and J is TRBJ2-7; 12 nucleotides align to TRBD2. V shed 9 bases, J shed 4 bases, and the junction held 4 bases outside the gene matches. This CDR3 has 13 residues. Germline loops: CDR1 MNHNS, CDR2 SASEGT. The CDR3 DNA reads TGTGCCAGTTTACTAGCGGGAGGTTACGAGCAGTACTTC. This codes for CASLLAGGYEQYF.

V is TRBV6-1 and J is TRBJ1-5; perhaps TRBD1 as D (6 bases). There are 16 residues in the CDR3. Per germline, CDR1 MNHNS and CDR2 SASEGT. V shed 6 bases and J shed 0 bases, with 15 bases lying between them. For the CDR3, the DNA is TGTGCCAGCAGAGAATGGGACATTTATAGCAATCAGCCCCAGCATTTT. Protein sequence: CASREWDIYSNQPQHF.

This clone was seen only once. The J gene is TRBJ1-6, the V gene TRBV27; D remains ambiguous. Germline V lookup: CDR1 MNHEY, CDR2 SMNVEV (reference sequence). V was pared by 6 bases and J by 0 bases, with 15 bases between. This CDR3 is built from 17 residues. Here the CDR3 DNA reads TGTGCCAGCAGCTTTATCATGGGGAGCTCCTATAATTCACCCCTCCACTTT. Residues: CASSFIMGSSYNSPLHF.

This chain joins TRBV7-2 and TRBJ2-1; tentative D call: TRBD1 (6 bases). Deletions cut 0 bases from V and 8 bases from J, with 11 bases between. The germline V gene has CDR1 SGHTA and CDR2 FQGNSA. The CDR3 consists of 14 residues. The CDR3 reads CASSLAGQGHEQFF. CDR3 coding DNA: TGTGCCAGCAGCTTAGCCGGCCAGGGGCATGAGCAGTTCTTC. The full variable domain, its missing parts supplied by reference TRBV7-2 and TRBJ2-1, is GAGVSQSPSNKVTEKGKDVELRCDPISGHTALYWYRQSLGQGLEFLIYFQGNSAPDKSGLPSDRFSAERTGGSVSTLTIQRTQQEDSAVYLCASSLAGQGHEQFFGPGTRLTVL.

The V call is TRBV27, the J call TRBJ2-5; D unresolved. The CDR3 length is 14 residues. Trimming cost V 7 bases and J 4 bases, with 16 bases left between them. Germline V gives CDR1 MNHEY, CDR2 SMNVEV (reference sequence). CDR3: CASMPGRMVETQYF. The CDR3 coding sequence is TGTGCCAGCATGCCAGGCAGAATGGTAGAGACCCAGTACTTC.

The genes are TRBV2 and TRBJ1-1; D might be TRBD1 (5 bases). Trimming removed 3 bases at V and 2 bases at J, with 7 bases between. The germline CDR1 and CDR2 sequences are SNHLY and FYNNEI. This CDR3 comprises 13 residues. CDR3 protein: CASSDRENTEAFF. The DNA for the CDR3 is TGTGCCAGCAGTGACAGGGAAAACACTGAAGCTTTCTTT.

The V call is TRBV5-6, the J call TRBJ1-6; D not certain. This CDR3 has 16 residues. V was shortened by 4 bases and J by 7 bases, with 18 bases between the two germline ends. Germline assignment: CDR1 SGHDT and CDR2 YYEEEE. As DNA, the CDR3 is TGTGCCAGCAGCGGGTCGGTCGCGGCGAGGAATTCACCCCTCCACTTT. This encodes CASSGSVAARNSPLHF.

The chain has TRBV9 and TRBJ1-1; tentative D call: TRBD1 (5 bases). V was shortened by 4 bases and J by 7 bases, with 20 bases between the two germline ends. Germline-derived CDR1 and CDR2 are SGDLS and YYNGEE. The length of the CDR3 is 15 residues. CDR3 residues: CASSSQAQGSYEAFF. DNA of the CDR3: TGTGCCAGCAGCTCCCAAGCGCAGGGTTCCTATGAAGCTTTCTTT.